Listed below are T cell receptor beta chains from one sample, sequenced in a study of T cell responses to AZD1222 COVID-19 vaccine. The protocol was immunoSEQ multiplex PCR, while the TCRdb copy is restricted to in-frame clones and leaves out a portion. The sample records about 170,000 clones, around nine tenths being singletons. Specimen: peripheral blood, collected 28 days after the second AZD1222 dose. These receptors all stem from an adult who received the AZD1222 COVID-19 vaccine. CDR3s include the opening cysteine and the closing phenylalanine or tryptophan. A D gene is named only where the DNA matches it firmly. Rows give clone size only sometimes, using once, few, many, or a class for an expanded clone.

j_call v_call clone_size d_call cdr3_aa cdr3_nt
TRBJ1-1 TRBV4-3 - TRBD1 CASSQDTGGGTEAFF TGCGCCAGCAGCCAAGATACAGGGGGCGGCACTGAAGCTTTCTTT
TRBJ2-7 TRBV11-3 - - CASSMGRDNSYEQYF TGTGCCAGCAGCATGGGACGGGACAACTCCTACGAGCAGTACTTC
TRBJ1-3 TRBV4-3 - TRBD1 CASSQDLTGAAPGNTIYF TGCGCCAGCAGCCAAGATTTAACAGGGGCAGCTCCTGGAAACACCATATATTTT
TRBJ1-2 TRBV6-1 - - CASSEAGFRVGVRSAYGYTF TGTGCCAGCAGTGAAGCGGGTTTCAGGGTCGGTGTCAGGTCTGCCTATGGCTACACCTTC
TRBJ2-2 TRBV24-1 - - CATKGSTGELFF TGTGCCACCAAAGGGAGCACCGGGGAGCTGTTTTTT
TRBJ2-1 TRBV4-2 - TRBD2 CASSYTGTSGDNEQFF TGTGCCAGCAGCTACACCGGGACTAGCGGGGACAATGAGCAGTTCTTC
TRBJ1-6 TRBV10-3 - - CAISGIPARGGGNSPLHF TGTGCCATCAGTGGGATCCCCGCCCGGGGAGGGGGGAATTCACCCCTCCACTTT
TRBJ2-2 TRBV10-3 - TRBD1 CAITDRVWTGELFF TGTGCCATCACAGACAGGGTCTGGACCGGGGAGCTGTTTTTT
TRBJ1-2 TRBV19 - - CASSIAQGSNYGYTF TGTGCCAGTAGTATAGCCCAGGGATCCAACTATGGCTACACCTTC
TRBJ1-5 TRBV6-5 - - CASRRGGSGNQPQHF TGTGCCAGCAGAAGAGGGGGTAGCGGAAATCAGCCCCAGCATTTT
TRBJ1-2 TRBV5-6 - - CASSLSLELYGYTF TGTGCCAGCAGCCTGAGCCTGGAGCTCTATGGCTACACCTTC
TRBJ1-1 TRBV3-1/TRBV3-2 - TRBD1 CASRRAGTENTEAFF TGTGCCAGCAGACGTGCCGGGACAGAGAACACTGAAGCTTTCTTT
TRBJ1-6 TRBV10-2 - - CASSESVNSPLHF TGCGCCAGCAGTGAGTCAGTGAATTCACCCCTCCACTTT
TRBJ2-7 TRBV5-6 - TRBD2 CASSFMTGTSVDEQYF TGTGCCAGCAGTTTTATGACCGGGACTAGCGTCGACGAGCAGTACTTC
TRBJ1-1 TRBV30 - TRBD1 CASSSGGADSAFF TGTGCCTCATCGTCAGGGGGGGCAGATAGCGCTTTCTTT
TRBJ1-6 TRBV2 - - CASSPYINSPLHF TGTGCCAGCAGCCCCTATATCAATTCACCCCTCCACTTT
TRBJ2-5 TRBV12-3/TRBV12-4 - - CASSSIGGETQYF TGTGCCAGCAGTTCGATCGGGGGAGAGACCCAGTACTTC
TRBJ1-5 TRBV4-2 - - CASSPAGDAFGNQPQHF TGTGCCAGCAGCCCGGCAGGGGATGCGTTCGGCAATCAGCCCCAGCATTTT
TRBJ1-4 TRBV5-5 - - CASLGHPGEKLFF TGTGCCAGCCTGGGACATCCGGGGGAAAAACTGTTTTTT
TRBJ2-5 TRBV24-1 - - CATSDPNPSNPQETQYF TGTGCCACCAGTGATCCCAACCCTTCTAACCCCCAAGAGACCCAGTACTTC
TRBJ1-5 TRBV19 - - CASSILEYSNQPQHF TGTGCCAGTAGTATATTAGAATATAGCAATCAGCCCCAGCATTTT
TRBJ1-1 TRBV7-9 - TRBD1 CASSQGASNTEAFF TGTGCCAGCAGCCAGGGGGCGAGCAACACTGAAGCTTTCTTT
TRBJ2-3 TRBV19 - - CASSIDGADTQYF TGTGCCAGTAGTATAGACGGGGCAGATACGCAGTATTTT
TRBJ2-4 TRBV4-1 once TRBD1 CASSHDEGQLAKNIQYF TGCGCCAGCAGCCACGACGAGGGACAGCTAGCCAAAAACATTCAGTACTTC
TRBJ1-2 TRBV18 - TRBD1 CASSPFDRGHGYTF TGTGCCAGCTCACCCTTCGACAGGGGCCATGGCTACACCTTC
TRBJ1-1 TRBV25-1 - TRBD1 CASSESDRGREAFF TGTGCCAGCAGTGAATCAGACAGGGGGCGTGAAGCTTTCTTT
TRBJ1-5 TRBV19 - - CASSQPLRGLNQPQHF TGTGCCAGTAGTCAACCCTTGAGGGGACTGAACCAGCCCCAGCATTTT
TRBJ2-7 TRBV7-9 - - CASSSSQGNTYEQYF TGTGCCAGCAGCTCCTCCCAAGGGAACACCTACGAGCAGTACTTC